The 10 T cell receptor beta chains below come from one sample, sequenced in a study of T cells in Graves' hyperthyroidism and ophthalmopathy. Amplification yielded TCR beta CDR3 regions, with RNA transcripts as the source. An initial round of RT-PCR targeting the TCR CDR3 relied on the HTBI primer set. MiXCR, run by TCRdb on the multiplex PCR reads, gives a single entry per CDR3 protein. There are about 270,000 distinct CDR3 sequences in the sample; approximately 25% occur only once, and approximately 32% lies in the top ten. The material sequenced was blood. These receptors originate from a woman in her 40s with Graves' ophthalmopathy.

To note about this clonotype: The junction departs from the called germline gene at one end, perhaps through a read error. The chain is built from TRBV2 and TRBJ1-5; 9 bases are a match to TRBD1. From germline, CDR1 is SNHLY and CDR2 FYNNEI. This CDR3 region has 16 residues. The CDR3 DNA follows: TGTGCCAGCAGGGAAGTTGACAGGGGGGTTTATCAGCCCCAGCATTTT. Its protein is CASREVDRGVYQPQHF.

Details on this clonotype: This may be a read error: a much more frequent sequence differs by one nucleotide. J is TRBJ2-7 and V is TRBV5-1, with TRBD1 matching over 10 bases. The CDR3 contains 15 residues. The germline V gene encodes CDR1 SGHRS and CDR2 YFSETQ. This chain's CDR3 is CVSSLDGTGAYEQYF. The DNA of the CDR3 is TGCGTCAGCAGCTTGGACGGGACAGGGGCCTACGAGCAGTACTTC.

This clonotype appeared many times. The genes are TRBV4-1 and TRBJ1-1, with D unclear. This CDR3 comprises 16 residues. CDR1 MGHRA and CDR2 YSYEKL come from the germline V gene. V was shortened by 0 bases and J by 3 bases, with 14 bases between the two germline ends. The CDR3 sequence: CASSQEARIRDTEAFF. Written as DNA, the CDR3 is TGCGCCAGCAGCCAAGAGGCCCGAATCCGGGACACTGAAGCTTTCTTT.

At least ten counts were recorded for this clonotype. CDR3 residues: CASSHMTAEAFF. CDR3 DNA: TGTGCCAGCAGCCATATGACAGCTGAAGCTTTCTTT. J is TRBJ1-1 and V is TRBV3-1; possible D gene TRBD1, 5 bases. Trimming pared 3 bases from V and 6 bases from J, leaving 8 bases between. Germline CDR1 LGHDT, CDR2 YNNKEL (reference sequence). This CDR3 has 12 residues. The whole variable domain, filled in from reference TRBV3-1 and TRBJ1-1, reads DTAVSQTPKYLVTQMGNDKSIKCEQNLGHDTMYWYKQDSKKFLKIMFSYNNKELIINETVPNRFSPKSPDKAHLNLHINSLELGDSAVYFCASSHMTAEAFFGQGTRLTVV.

This clonotype was seen many times. V and J are TRBV11-2 and TRBJ2-7; 7 nucleotides line up with TRBD2. The CDR3 extends over 17 amino acids. CDR1 is SGHAT and CDR2 is FQNNGV in the germline V gene. Trimming took 3 bases from V and 3 from J; bases not matched to a gene: 14. The CDR3 DNA sequence: TGTGCCAGCAGCTTCCCGGGACTACAACCACGTTACTACGAGCAGTACTTC. Protein sequence: CASSFPGLQPRYYEQYF.

The rearrangement joins TRBV30 to TRBJ2-6; D remains ambiguous. V lost 2 bases and J lost 0, with 8 bases in between. This CDR3 region has 15 residues. Germline V lookup: CDR1 GTSNPN, CDR2 SVGIG (reference sequence). The CDR3 bases are TGTGCCTGGAGTAAGGGCGACTCTGGGGCCAACGTCCTGACTTTC. It codes for CAWSKGDSGANVLTF.

This clonotype was seen repeatedly, ten times or more. V and J are TRBV11-3 and TRBJ1-2; no clear D gene. The CDR3 sequence is 11 residues long. The germline V and J ends were trimmed by 5 bases and 5 bases, with 6 bases remaining between them. Germline loops: CDR1 SGHNT, CDR2 YENEEA. CDR3 in amino acids: CASSPMYGYTF. In DNA, the CDR3 is TGTGCCAGCAGCCCGATGTATGGCTACACCTTC.

This clonotype was seen many times. V gene TRBV12-3 or TRBV12-4 combines with J gene TRBJ1-5; D possibly corresponds to TRBD1 (5 bases). Deletions cut 1 base from V and 2 bases from J, with 9 bases between. The CDR3 is 15 amino acids. CDR3 bases: TGTGCCAGCAGTTTAGGGGGGTCTCGCAATCAGCCCCAGCATTTT. Its translation: CASSLGGSRNQPQHF.

The sample holds many counts of this clonotype. V gene TRBV28 combines with J gene TRBJ2-5, with TRBD2 matching 11 bases. The J segment lost 3 bases and the V segment lost 5 bases, leaving 11 bases of the junction unmatched. Germline-derived CDR1 and CDR2 are MDHEN and SYDVKM. The CDR3 totals 17 residues. The CDR3 reads CASSHLRPGLAEETQYF. The CDR3, as DNA: TGTGCCAGCAGTCACCTACGCCCGGGACTAGCGGAAGAGACCCAGTACTTC.

This clonotype was seen many times. The gene calls are TRBV6-1 and TRBJ2-2; D gene uncertain. Between the trimmed V and J ends, which lost 8 bases and 8 bases, there was a span of 21 bases. The CDR3 runs 15 residues. CDR1 and CDR2 (germline): MNHNS, SASEGT. The chain's CDR3 is CASQPALMIAGELFF. DNA for the CDR3: TGTGCCAGCCAGCCTGCACTCATGATCGCAGGGGAGCTGTTTTTT.